This TCR beta chain was observed in a study of T cell changes during pregnancy in multiple sclerosis. This table comes from immunoSEQ multiplex PCR, and its TCRdb copy is limited to in-frame clones, with some not included. The table includes 69,000 or so clones, almost 95% detected once. The sample consisted of peripheral blood, taken before pregnancy. This TCR derives from a female donor with multiple sclerosis, enrolled in a pregnancy study.

The CDR3 reads CASSQWQGWTGELFF. The CDR3 nucleotides read TGCGCCAGCAGCCAATGGCAGGGGTGGACCGGGGAGCTGTTTTTT. The V and J genes are TRBV4-3 and TRBJ2-2, with D perhaps matching TRBD1 (6 bases). The ends were cut back, 2 bases at V and 5 bases at J, with 12 bases in the middle. The CDR3 covers 15 residues. Germline-derived CDR1 and CDR2 are LGHNA and YSLEER.